The present entry profiles one TCR beta chain with its context. Its cognate antigen is unknown. This CDR3 is built from 17 residues. V shed 1 base and J 4 bases; nucleotides not matched to a gene: 7. Germline CDR1 LNHNV, CDR2 YYDKDF (reference sequence). The data belong to a study of cytomegalovirus exposure and HLA in healthy donors. General study findings and limits: Several of the most significant clusters appeared, in a later analysis, to be linked to common viral pathogens.

The PCR was carried out with 60 Vbeta primers and 13 Jbeta primers. Repertoires were generated with immunoSEQ multiplex PCR, while TCRdb's copy carries only in-frame clones and drops some. The sample carries about 210,000 clones, 70% to 80% recorded once. This clonotype was sampled from a male donor in good health and CMV-seropositive. The sequenced sample was PBMCs. The J gene is TRBJ1-2, the V gene TRBV15; 12 nucleotides agree with TRBD1. CDR3 amino acids: CATSRAGGQGASYGYTF. The DNA for the CDR3 is TGTGCCACCAGCAGAGCTGGGGGACAGGGGGCGAGCTATGGCTACACCTTC.